Following are 14 T cell receptor beta chains from one sample sequenced in a study of blood T cell repertoires in COVID-19. Method: immunoSEQ multiplex PCR; TCRdb's copy keeps in-frame clones and lacks some. The sample comprises under 200,000 clones, approximately 84% of which are singletons, and around 12% rests with the top ten. Material: PBMCs or T cells enriched from blood (not recorded which). These receptors all come from a man aged 45-65 years who had recovered from COVID-19.

As regards this clone: Compared with germline, one end of the junction differs, possibly owing to a read error. The V and J genes are TRBV7-7 and TRBJ2-2; 10 nucleotides agree with TRBD2. Per the germline V gene, CDR1 is SSHAT and CDR2 is FNYEAQ (reference sequence). The CDR3 contains 16 residues. In nucleotides, the CDR3 is TGTGCTAGCAGCTTCTCTAGCGGGGGCTACACCGGGGAGCTGTTTTTT. Its translation is CASSFSSGGYTGELFF. The entire variable domain, with the rest obtained from reference TRBV7-7 and TRBJ2-2, is as follows: GAGVSQSPRYKVTKRGQDVTLRCDPISSHATLYWYQQALGQGPEFLTYFNYEAQPDKSGLPSDRFSAERPEGSISTLTIQRTEQRDSAMYRCASSFSSGGYTGELFFGEGSRLTVL.

The gene calls are TRBV30 and TRBJ1-1; D ambiguous. This CDR3 region has 15 residues. V lost 4 bases to trimming and J lost 2 bases, with 17 bases between them. In germline, CDR1 is GTSNPN, CDR2 SVGIG (reference sequence). The CDR3 region is CAWTSGPRLNTEAFF. In DNA, the CDR3 is TGTGCCTGGACCTCAGGTCCCCGATTAAACACTGAAGCTTTCTTT.

The CDR3 DNA follows: TGTGCCAGCAGCTTATACGCGGGTGGTGAATTAAATGAGCAGTTCTTC. It codes for CASSLYAGGELNEQFF. The chain recombines TRBV11-3 with TRBJ2-1; TRBD2 is a possible D gene (5 bases). CDR1 is SGHNT, CDR2 YENEEA, per germline. V gave up 2 bases and J gave up 7 bases, with 18 bases separating them. The CDR3 is 16 residues long.

This clone was counted a few times. This chain connects TRBV10-3 to TRBJ1-1, with a possible D match to TRBD1 (5 bases). Germline V gives CDR1 ENHRY, CDR2 SYGVKD. CDR3 length equals 13 residues. With 2 bases removed from V and 4 bases from J, the gap between germline ends came to 8 bases. The CDR3 is CAISEQGSTEAFF. In nucleotides, the CDR3 is TGTGCCATCAGTGAGCAGGGAAGCACTGAAGCTTTCTTT.

The genes are TRBV9 and TRBJ2-3; 14 positions agree with TRBD2. The CDR3 loop spans 18 amino acids. V was clipped by 0 bases and J by 5 bases; unmatched bases: 8. Germline CDR1 is SGDLS and CDR2 is YYNGEE. The CDR3 DNA reads as TGTGCCAGCAGCGTAGCGTCGGGACTAGCGGGGGTGGGAGATACGCAGTATTTT. It translates to CASSVASGLAGVGDTQYF.

The chain carries TRBV11-2 and TRBJ2-7; D may be TRBD2 (6 bases). Germline lookup yields CDR1 SGHAT and CDR2 FQNNGV. CDR3 length: 15 amino acids. V was clipped by 0 bases and J by 0 bases, with 9 bases between them. CDR3: CASSLERGASYEQYF. CDR3 nucleotides: TGTGCCAGCAGCTTAGAGCGGGGCGCCTCCTACGAGCAGTACTTC.

The chain carries TRBV2 and TRBJ1-2; D remains unclear. The CDR3 consists of 15 residues. The V end lost 3 bases, the J end lost 0 bases, and 11 bases lay between the germline ends. Germline CDR1 SNHLY, CDR2 FYNNEI. This CDR3 is CASSDSWVANYGYTF. CDR3 DNA: TGTGCCAGCAGTGATAGCTGGGTTGCTAACTATGGCTACACCTTC.

The V and J genes are TRBV19 and TRBJ1-6; D remains unclear. The germline CDR1 and CDR2 sequences are LNHDA and SQIVND (reference sequence). The CDR3 runs 16 residues. The ends were cut back, 5 bases at V and 11 bases at J, with 22 bases in the middle. The CDR3 sequence is CASSRGFLPNSPPLHF. CDR3 nucleotide sequence: TGTGCCAGTAGTCGAGGGTTTCTCCCCAATTCTCCACCCCTCCACTTT.

The count of this clone is one. This sequence joins TRBV4-2 and TRBJ1-3; a weak D match, TRBD1 (6 bases). Germline lookup yields CDR1 LGHNA and CDR2 YNFKEQ. With 4 bases removed from V and 2 bases from J, the gap between germline ends came to 21 bases. The CDR3 covers 18 residues. CDR3 DNA sequence: TGTGCCAGCAGCCCAGGGGCTGTACAGGGTCTAACTGGAAACACCATATATTTT. Encoded protein: CASSPGAVQGLTGNTIYF.

This chain uses TRBV5-5 with TRBJ1-1; D ambiguous. CDR3 length: 15 amino acids. V lost 4 bases, J lost 3 bases, and 16 bases lay in between. CDR1 and CDR2 from the germline V gene are SGHKS and YYEKEE (reference sequence). The CDR3 coding sequence is TGTGCCAGCAGCCTTCCCAGTCCGAGGGACACTGAAGCTTTCTTT. Translated, it gives CASSLPSPRDTEAFF.

This clone occurred many times. The chain links TRBV6-1 to TRBJ2-2; D is unresolved. The germline V gene has CDR1 MNHNS and CDR2 SASEGT. V lost 4 bases and J 4 bases, leaving 19 bases between the germline ends. The CDR3 runs to 17 residues. The CDR3 here is CASSVPGLEVLTGELFF. As DNA, the CDR3 is TGTGCCAGCAGTGTACCGGGTCTCGAAGTGCTCACCGGGGAGCTGTTTTTT.

The chain has TRBV5-5 and TRBJ1-1; 8 bases match TRBD1. In germline, CDR1 is SGHKS, CDR2 YYEKEE (reference sequence). V was pared by 2 bases and J by 5 bases, with 8 bases of the junction left unmatched. CDR3 size: 15 residues. The CDR3 bases are TGTGCCAGCAGCTTTCAAACAGGGGGAAATACTGAAGCTTTCTTT. It translates to CASSFQTGGNTEAFF.

As concerns this clone: Other DNA sequences in this sample translate to the same CDR3. The chain recombines TRBV27 with TRBJ1-2, with D possibly TRBD1 on 5 matching bases. This CDR3 spans 13 amino acids. V lost 2 bases to trimming and J lost 2 bases, with 6 bases between them. The germline gives CDR1 MNHEY, CDR2 SMNVEV (reference sequence). The CDR3 loop reads CASSLQGNYGYTF. CDR3 bases: TGTGCCAGCAGTTTACAGGGAAACTATGGCTACACCTTC.

The rearrangement joins TRBV13 to TRBJ2-3; 11 bases are shared with TRBD2. V gave up 2 bases and J gave up 0 bases; unmatched junction bases: 10. The CDR3 has 19 residues. CDR1 and CDR2 (germline): PRHDT, FYEKMQ (reference sequence). CDR3 region: CASSLMSSGGTGSTDTQYF. The CDR3 DNA reads TGTGCCAGCAGCTTAATGTCTAGCGGGGGGACAGGAAGCACAGATACGCAGTATTTT.